The clone carrying this T cell receptor (beta chain) has at least ten counts. The data were obtained in a study of blood T cell repertoires in COVID-19. For the study at large: Samples of COVID-19 (acute and convalescent) were obtained from the United States, Italy and Spain. PBMCs, B-cell-depleted T cells, or T cells were the source of the cDNA or gDNA that made up the material.

Original methodology: Reference gene primers were amplified, and this amplification served to estimate nucleated cell counts. Sequencing was performed with immunoSEQ multiplex PCR; in TCRdb, only in-frame clones are kept and a portion is missing. D and trimming were read from the DNA, whereas the V and J calls and clone size are those reported in that table. The sample contains about 120,000 clones, over 65% of which appear only once. Germline CDR1 reads SGHVS; CDR2 reads FQNEAQ. This CDR3 spans 14 amino acids. Trimming pared 5 bases from V and 1 base from J, leaving 11 bases between. This receptor was identified in a man between 60 and 75 years old with acute or convalescent COVID-19. Sequenced material: peripheral blood. This chain joins TRBV7-8 and TRBJ1-1, with D uncertain. CDR3 loop: CASSLGRGNTEAFF. In nucleotides, the CDR3 is TGTGCCAGCAGCCTTGGGCGGGGGAACACTGAAGCTTTCTTT. Full variable domain (remainder filled in from reference TRBV7-8 and TRBJ1-1): GAGVSQSPRYKVAKRGQDVALRCDPISGHVSLFWYQQALGQGPEFLTYFQNEAQLDKSGLPSDRFFAERPEGSVSTLKIQRTQQEDSAVYLCASSLGRGNTEAFFGQGTRLTVV.